A single T cell receptor beta chain is shown here with its context. This record comes from a study of blood T cell repertoires in COVID-19. In the study overall: In each case, the material was cDNA or gDNA derived from T cells, B-cell-depleted T cells, or PBMCs.

Profiled with immunoSEQ multiplex PCR; TCRdb holds only in-frame clones, not every one. The repertoire has roughly 160,000 clones, over 70% of them found once; the top ten carry about 5.8%. Participant ages covered roughly 18 to 89 years across 24 US areas. V shed 5 bases, J shed 6 bases, and the junction held 9 bases outside the gene matches. The CDR3 is made up of 14 amino acids. CDR1 is MNHEY and CDR2 is SVGAGI in the germline V gene. The gene calls are TRBV6-5 and TRBJ1-2; 7 nucleotides line up with TRBD1. The sequence was obtained from a woman aged 40 to 50 with acute COVID-19. Material: PBMCs or T cells enriched from blood (not recorded which). The CDR3 loop is CASSLGGRGDGYTF. The CDR3 nucleotides read TGTGCCAGCAGTCTGGGGGGCAGGGGGGATGGCTACACCTTC.